The 22 T cell receptor beta chains given below trace back to one sample, sequenced in a study of blood T cells in healthy people across ages. A second PCR of 7 to 11 cycles used a sample-barcoded 5' primer and a J-beta primer mix. TCRdb itself ran the 5' RACE reads through MiXCR, one entry per CDR3 protein. The sample includes 700,000 or so distinct CDR3 sequences, approximately 40% seen only once; the top ten take around 30%. Sequencing was done on a sample of blood. These receptors all come from an older man in good health.

The rearrangement links TRBV3-1 to TRBJ2-5; D is ambiguous. The CDR3 runs 17 residues. With 4 bases removed from V and 11 bases from J, the gap between germline ends came to 29 bases. Germline V gene sequence: CDR1 LGHDT, CDR2 YNNKEL (reference sequence). Here the CDR3 reads CASSPRVVRGLTYEQYF. The CDR3, as DNA: TGTGCCAGCAGCCCCCGCGTCGTACGCGGCCTTACCTATGAGCAGTACTTC.

The chain carries TRBV7-9 and TRBJ1-6; maybe TRBD1 (6 bases). V lost 5 bases and J lost 5, with 10 bases in between. The CDR3 contains 14 residues. Per the germline V gene, CDR1 is SEHNR and CDR2 is FQNEAQ (reference sequence). The CDR3 region has the DNA TGTGCCAGCAGCCCACAGGGAAATAATTCACCCCTCCACTTT. This gives the protein CASSPQGNNSPLHF.

This clonotype showed up just a few times. This chain connects TRBV6-2 or TRBV6-3 to TRBJ2-5; tentative D call: TRBD1 (6 bases). Gene TRBJ2-7 matches the end of the DNA better, so the J call may be wrong. The CDR3 extends over 14 amino acids. Germline lookup yields CDR1 MNHEY and CDR2 SVGEGT. DNA of the CDR3: TGTGCCAGCACCCGGACAGCGACAAATAACGAGCAGTACTTC. Amino acids: CASTRTATNNEQYF.

The chain joins TRBV20-1 to TRBJ2-5; possibly TRBD1 or TRBD2 for D (5 bases each). The CDR3 is 15 amino acids. The germline V and J ends were trimmed by 6 bases and 5 bases, with 22 bases remaining between them. Germline-derived CDR1 and CDR2 are DFQATT and SNEGSKA (reference sequence). As DNA, the CDR3 is TGCAGTGCCGATCGACGGGGCCGAGCTTTGGAGACCCAGTACTTC. Amino acids: CSADRRGRALETQYF.

This chain joins TRBV20-1 and TRBJ1-5; D is ambiguous. The V end lost 3 bases, the J end lost 0 bases, and 9 bases lay between the germline ends. Germline CDR1 and CDR2: DFQATT and SNEGSKA (reference sequence). This CDR3 comprises 14 residues. This CDR3 is CSASRQRSNQPQHF. DNA for the CDR3: TGCAGTGCTAGCAGACAACGTAGCAATCAGCCCCAGCATTTT.

In this sample, this clonotype turned up a few times. J is TRBJ1-1 and V is TRBV6-6, with a possible D match to TRBD1 (5 bases). The CDR3 spans 16 residues. V dropped 6 bases and J dropped 1 base, with 18 bases sitting between them. Germline CDR1 is MNHNY and CDR2 is SVGAGI (reference sequence). The CDR3 nucleotides read TGTGCCAGCAGCCCCTTTCAATCAGGGACGAACACTGAAGCTTTCTTT. The encoded protein is CASSPFQSGTNTEAFF.

This chain connects TRBV12-3 or TRBV12-4 to TRBJ2-3; 10 bases are a match to TRBD2. CDR3 length: 15 residues. V was clipped by 2 bases and J by 5 bases; unmatched bases: 4. The CDR3 DNA reads as TGTGCCAGCAGTTTAAGAGCGGGGGGGGGAGATACGCAGTATTTT. The encoded protein is CASSLRAGGGDTQYF.

J is TRBJ2-5 and V is TRBV27, with TRBD2 identical over 11 bases. V lost 8 bases and J lost 0; bases outside the gene matches: 14. Germline V gene lookup returns CDR1 MNHEY and CDR2 SMNVEV (reference sequence). This CDR3 is 18 amino acids long. This CDR3 reads CASDAGLAGGPDQETQYF. CDR3 coding DNA: TGTGCCAGCGACGCGGGGCTAGCGGGGGGTCCGGACCAAGAGACCCAGTACTTC.

This clonotype appeared a few times. The J gene is TRBJ2-5, the V gene TRBV7-9; possible D gene TRBD2, 5 bases. Germline V gene lookup returns CDR1 SEHNR and CDR2 FQNEAQ (reference sequence). CDR3 length: 15 amino acids. Trimming took off 1 base at V and 4 bases at J, with 13 bases between the two ends. CDR3 DNA: TGTGCCAGCAGCTTAGTTGGGCTAGCAGGAGAGACCCAGTACTTC. Its translation is CASSLVGLAGETQYF. The full variable domain, completed using reference TRBV7-9 and TRBJ2-5, is DTGVSQNPRHKITKRGQNVTFRCDPISEHNRLYWYRQTLGQGPEFLTYFQNEAQLEKSRLLSDRFSAERPKGSFSTLEIQRTEQGDSAMYLCASSLVGLAGETQYFGPGTRLLVL.

The V and J genes are TRBV9 and TRBJ2-6, with D hard to call. Germline V gene data show CDR1 as SGDLS and CDR2 as YYNGEE. Deletions cut 0 bases from V and 1 base from J, with 20 bases between. The CDR3 has 20 residues. For the CDR3, the DNA is TGTGCCAGCAGCGTAGTCAGAGTGGCAGGATCCTTATCTGGGGCCAACGTCCTGACTTTC. Its protein is CASSVVRVAGSLSGANVLTF.

This sequence joins TRBV6-6 and TRBJ1-1; 7 bases match TRBD1. Germline V lookup: CDR1 MNHNY, CDR2 SVGAGI (reference sequence). J lost 0 bases, V lost 2 bases, and 3 bases had no gene match. This CDR3 has 15 residues. The CDR3 sequence: CASSYNRGVNTEAFF. The CDR3 DNA follows: TGTGCCAGCAGTTACAACAGGGGAGTGAACACTGAAGCTTTCTTT.

The table lists this clonotype with many counts. The rearrangement joins TRBV9 to TRBJ2-7, with TRBD1 identical over 10 bases. Germline CDR1 and CDR2: SGDLS and YYNGEE. V was pared by 2 bases and J by 3 bases, with 5 bases of the junction left unmatched. This CDR3 is 15 amino acids long. CDR3 protein: CASSVGTGAIYEQYF. CDR3 in DNA: TGTGCCAGCAGCGTCGGGACAGGGGCGATCTACGAGCAGTACTTC.

The chain is built from TRBV18 and TRBJ1-6; 7 positions agree with TRBD1. J lost 9 bases, V lost 2 bases, and 4 bases had no gene match. The CDR3 covers 14 residues. The V gene's germline CDR1 is KGHSH and CDR2 LQKENI. The CDR3 nucleotides are TGTGCCAGCTCACCAGACAGGGTGACTTCACCCCTCCACTTT. Its translation: CASSPDRVTSPLHF.

The chain employs TRBV18 and TRBJ2-5; 8 bases map to TRBD1. This CDR3 is built from 15 residues. V dropped 0 bases and J dropped 2; count of bases not matched to a gene: 2. Germline CDR1 reads KGHSH; CDR2 reads LQKENI. CDR3 DNA: TGTGCCAGCTCACCACCCCGGACAGGGCAAGAGACCCAGTACTTC. As protein: CASSPPRTGQETQYF.

This clonotype was counted between two and nine times. V gene TRBV10-3 combines with J gene TRBJ2-4, with a tentative D call TRBD1 (5 bases). This CDR3 has 16 residues. V was clipped by 2 bases and J by 7 bases, with 18 bases between them. CDR1 and CDR2 from the germline V gene are ENHRY and SYGVKD. The CDR3 coding sequence is TGTGCCATCAGTGAGCCCACGGATTGGCCAGGGAACATTCAGTACTTC. Its protein is CAISEPTDWPGNIQYF.

This sequence joins TRBV20-1 and TRBJ1-5, with D uncertain. In germline, CDR1 is DFQATT, CDR2 SNEGSKA (reference sequence). This CDR3 region has 10 residues. The V end was cut by 4 bases, the J end by 9 bases, with 7 bases between. CDR3 nucleotide sequence: TGCAGTGCTACCCTCGGGCCCCAGCATTTT. Protein sequence: CSATLGPQHF.

This clonotype was recorded a few times. The gene calls are TRBV12-5 and TRBJ2-7; D not resolved. There are 14 residues in the CDR3. V was cut by 4 bases and J by 2 bases, with 12 bases left in between. The germline CDR1 and CDR2 sequences are LGHNT and FRNRAP. The CDR3 reads CASGSGRNPYEQYF. CDR3 bases: TGTGCTAGTGGTTCCGGACGTAATCCCTACGAGCAGTACTTC. Supplemented by reference TRBV12-5 and TRBJ2-7, the full variable domain reads DARVTQTPRHKVTEMGQEVTMRCQPILGHNTVFWYRQTMMQGLELLAYFRNRAPLDDSGMPKDRFSAEMPDATLATLKIQPSEPRDSAVYFCASGSGRNPYEQYFGPGTRLTVT.

J is TRBJ2-1 and V is TRBV19, with 10 bases aligning to TRBD1. The CDR3 consists of 16 residues. With 3 bases clipped from V and 6 bases from J, the junction kept 8 bases outside the gene matches. Germline assignment: CDR1 LNHDA and CDR2 SQIVND (reference sequence). The CDR3 spells CASSMYGDRGSNEQFF. The CDR3 coding sequence is TGTGCCAGTAGTATGTACGGGGACAGGGGCTCCAATGAGCAGTTCTTC.

The V and J genes are TRBV18 and TRBJ2-1; TRBD1 aligns across 8 bases. Germline loops: CDR1 KGHSH, CDR2 LQKENI. V shed 6 bases, J shed 6 bases, and the junction held 7 bases outside the gene matches. This CDR3 has 14 residues. The CDR3 bases are TGTGCCAGCTCTTGGGACAGGACTTCCAATGAGCAGTTCTTC. Translated, it gives CASSWDRTSNEQFF.

This chain uses TRBV28 with TRBJ2-3, with unresolved D. The germline V and J ends were trimmed by 6 bases and 2 bases, with 6 bases remaining between them. The CDR3 is 12 amino acids. Germline values: CDR1 MDHEN, CDR2 SYDVKM. The CDR3 nucleotides read TGTGCCAGCAGAGTGAACACAGATACGCAGTATTTT. Encoded protein: CASRVNTDTQYF.

The chain uses TRBV30 and TRBJ2-5; D remains unclear. Germline V gene sequence: CDR1 GTSNPN, CDR2 SVGIG (reference sequence). The CDR3 contains 12 residues. Trimming pared 5 bases from V and 11 bases from J, leaving 18 bases between. The CDR3: CAWASLGNEQYF. The CDR3 DNA follows: TGTGCCTGGGCCTCCCTAGGCAATGAGCAGTACTTC. The full variable domain, completed using reference TRBV30 and TRBJ2-5, is SQTIHQWPATLVQPVGSPLSLECTVEGTSNPNLYWYRQAAGRGLQLLFYSVGIGQISSEVPQNLSASRPQDRQFILSSKKLLLSDSGFYLCAWASLGNEQYFGPGTRLLVL.

The chain recombines TRBV5-6 with TRBJ2-6; 7 bases are a match to TRBD1. The J segment lost 0 bases and the V segment lost 4 bases, leaving 7 bases of the junction unmatched. This CDR3 is built from 17 residues. Germline loops: CDR1 SGHDT, CDR2 YYEEEE. CDR3 nucleotide sequence: TGTGCCAGCAGCCTGACAGGGTTAGACTCTGGGGCCAACGTCCTGACTTTC. Amino acids: CASSLTGLDSGANVLTF.